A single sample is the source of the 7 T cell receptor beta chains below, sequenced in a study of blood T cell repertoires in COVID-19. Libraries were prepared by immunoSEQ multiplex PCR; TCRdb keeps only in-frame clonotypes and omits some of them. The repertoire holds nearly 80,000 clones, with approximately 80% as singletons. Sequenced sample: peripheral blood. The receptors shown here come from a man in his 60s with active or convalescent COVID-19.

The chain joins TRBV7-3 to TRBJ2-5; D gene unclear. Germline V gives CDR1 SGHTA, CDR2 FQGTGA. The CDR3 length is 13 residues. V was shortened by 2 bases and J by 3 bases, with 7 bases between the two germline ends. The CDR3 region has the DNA TGTGCCAGCAGCTTATCTGTCGAAGAGACCCAGTACTTC. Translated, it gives CASSLSVEETQYF. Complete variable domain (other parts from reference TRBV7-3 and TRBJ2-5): GAGVSQTPSNKVTEKGKYVELRCDPISGHTALYWYRQSLGQGPEFLIYFQGTGAADDSGLPNDRFFAVRPEGSVSTLKIQRTERGDSAVYLCASSLSVEETQYFGPGTRLLVL.

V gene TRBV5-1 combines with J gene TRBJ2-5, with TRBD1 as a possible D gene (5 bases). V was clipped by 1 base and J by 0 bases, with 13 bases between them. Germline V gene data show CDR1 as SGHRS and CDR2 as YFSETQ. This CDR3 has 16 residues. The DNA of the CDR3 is TGCGCCAGCAGCTTGAGGGGAAACGCGTACCAAGAGACCCAGTACTTC. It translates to CASSLRGNAYQETQYF.

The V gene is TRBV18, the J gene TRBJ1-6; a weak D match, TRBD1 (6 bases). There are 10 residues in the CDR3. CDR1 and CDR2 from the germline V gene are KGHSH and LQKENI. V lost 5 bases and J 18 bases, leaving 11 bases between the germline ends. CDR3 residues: CASSTGQNHF. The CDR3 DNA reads TGTGCCAGCTCAACAGGACAGAACCACTTT.

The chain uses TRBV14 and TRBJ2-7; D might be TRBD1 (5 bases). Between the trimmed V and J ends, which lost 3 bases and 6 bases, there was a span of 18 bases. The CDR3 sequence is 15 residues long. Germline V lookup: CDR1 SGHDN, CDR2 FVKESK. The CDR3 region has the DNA TGTGCCAGCAGCCACCGGACACTCTCACCCGGCGAGCAGTACTTC. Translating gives CASSHRTLSPGEQYF.

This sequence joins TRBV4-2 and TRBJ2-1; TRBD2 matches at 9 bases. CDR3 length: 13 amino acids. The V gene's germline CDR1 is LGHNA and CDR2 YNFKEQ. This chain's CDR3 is CAVGGGAYNEQFF. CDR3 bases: TGTGCGGTAGGCGGGGGGGCCTACAATGAGCAGTTCTTC.

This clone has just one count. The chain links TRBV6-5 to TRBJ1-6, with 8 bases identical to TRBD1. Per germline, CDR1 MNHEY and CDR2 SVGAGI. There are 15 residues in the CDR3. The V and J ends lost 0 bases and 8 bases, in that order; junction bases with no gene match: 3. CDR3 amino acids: CASSYSNRGDSPLHF. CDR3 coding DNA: TGTGCCAGCAGTTACTCGAACAGGGGGGATTCACCCCTCCACTTT.

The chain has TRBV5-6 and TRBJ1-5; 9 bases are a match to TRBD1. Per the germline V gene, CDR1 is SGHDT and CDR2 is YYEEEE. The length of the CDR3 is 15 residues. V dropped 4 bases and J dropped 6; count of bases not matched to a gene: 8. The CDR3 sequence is CASSRRTGALQPQHF. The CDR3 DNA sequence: TGTGCCAGCAGCCGTAGGACAGGGGCTCTTCAGCCCCAGCATTTT.